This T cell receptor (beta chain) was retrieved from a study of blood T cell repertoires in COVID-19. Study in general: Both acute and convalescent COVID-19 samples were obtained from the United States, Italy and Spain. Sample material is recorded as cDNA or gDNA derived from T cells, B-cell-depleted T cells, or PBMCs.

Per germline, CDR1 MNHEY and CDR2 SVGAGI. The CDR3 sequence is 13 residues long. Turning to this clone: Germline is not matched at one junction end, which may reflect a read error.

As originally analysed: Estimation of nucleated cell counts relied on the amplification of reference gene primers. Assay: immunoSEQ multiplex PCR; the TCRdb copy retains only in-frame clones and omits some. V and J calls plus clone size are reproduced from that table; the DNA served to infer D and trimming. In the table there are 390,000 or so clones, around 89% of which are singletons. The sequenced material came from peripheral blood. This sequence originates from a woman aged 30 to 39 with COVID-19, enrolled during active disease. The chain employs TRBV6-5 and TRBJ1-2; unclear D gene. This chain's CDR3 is CATSYERERGYTF. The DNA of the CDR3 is TGTGCCACCAGTTACGAGAGGGAACGCGGCTACACCTTC.